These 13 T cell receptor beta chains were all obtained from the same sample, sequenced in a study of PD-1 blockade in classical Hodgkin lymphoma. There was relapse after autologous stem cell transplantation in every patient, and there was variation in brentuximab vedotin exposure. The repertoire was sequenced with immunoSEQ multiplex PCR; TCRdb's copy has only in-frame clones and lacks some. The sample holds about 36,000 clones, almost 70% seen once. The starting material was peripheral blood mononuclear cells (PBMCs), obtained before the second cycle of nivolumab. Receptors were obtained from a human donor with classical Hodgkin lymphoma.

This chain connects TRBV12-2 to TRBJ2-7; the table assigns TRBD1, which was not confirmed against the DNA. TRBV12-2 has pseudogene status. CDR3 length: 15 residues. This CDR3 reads CASRRATGCAYEQYF. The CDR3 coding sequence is TGTGCAAGTCGGAGGGCGACAGGGTGTGCCTACGAGCAGTACTTC.

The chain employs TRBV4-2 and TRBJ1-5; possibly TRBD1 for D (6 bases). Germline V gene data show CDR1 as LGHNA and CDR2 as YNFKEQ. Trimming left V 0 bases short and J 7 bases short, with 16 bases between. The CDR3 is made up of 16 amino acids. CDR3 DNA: TGTGCCAGCAGCCAAGACCTGGGGGGCGGGAAACAGCCCCAGCATTTT. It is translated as CASSQDLGGGKQPQHF.

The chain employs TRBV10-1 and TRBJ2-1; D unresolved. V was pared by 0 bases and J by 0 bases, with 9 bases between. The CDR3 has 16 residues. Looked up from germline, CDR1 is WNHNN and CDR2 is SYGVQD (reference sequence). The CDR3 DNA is TGCGCCAGCAGTGAGTCGGGCAGGAGCTCCTACAATGAGCAGTTCTTC. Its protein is CASSESGRSSYNEQFF.

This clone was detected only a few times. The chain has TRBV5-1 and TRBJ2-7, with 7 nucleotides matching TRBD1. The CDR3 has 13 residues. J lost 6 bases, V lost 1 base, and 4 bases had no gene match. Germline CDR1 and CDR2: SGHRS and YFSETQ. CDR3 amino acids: CASSLTGTVEQYF. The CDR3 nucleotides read TGCGCCAGCAGCTTGACCGGGACAGTCGAGCAGTACTTC.

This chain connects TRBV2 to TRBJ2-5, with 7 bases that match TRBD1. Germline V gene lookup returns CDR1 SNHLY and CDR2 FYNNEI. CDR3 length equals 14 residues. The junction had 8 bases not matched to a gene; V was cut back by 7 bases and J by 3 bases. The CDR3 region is CASTRQGLEETQYF. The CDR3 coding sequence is TGTGCCAGCACAAGACAGGGCTTGGAAGAGACCCAGTACTTC.

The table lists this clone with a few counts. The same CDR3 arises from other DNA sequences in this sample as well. The CDR3 DNA is TGTGCCAGCAGTTTCGGCAATCAGCCCCAGCATTTT. Encoded protein: CASSFGNQPQHF. V and J are TRBV28 and TRBJ1-5; unclear D gene. The V gene's germline CDR1 is MDHEN and CDR2 SYDVKM. V shed 3 bases and J shed 2 bases, with 2 bases lying between them. The CDR3 runs to 12 residues. The full variable domain, with the rest looked up from reference TRBV28 and TRBJ1-5, is DVKVTQSSRYLVKRTGEKVFLECVQDMDHENMFWYRQDPGLGLRLIYFSYDVKMKEKGDIPEGYSVSREKKERFSLILESASTNQTSMYLCASSFGNQPQHFGDGTRLSIL.

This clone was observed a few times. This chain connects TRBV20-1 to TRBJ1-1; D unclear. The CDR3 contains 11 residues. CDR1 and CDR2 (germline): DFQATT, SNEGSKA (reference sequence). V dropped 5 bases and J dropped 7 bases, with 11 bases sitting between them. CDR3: CSAVRYGEAFF. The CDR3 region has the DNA TGCAGTGCTGTTCGGTACGGTGAAGCTTTCTTT.

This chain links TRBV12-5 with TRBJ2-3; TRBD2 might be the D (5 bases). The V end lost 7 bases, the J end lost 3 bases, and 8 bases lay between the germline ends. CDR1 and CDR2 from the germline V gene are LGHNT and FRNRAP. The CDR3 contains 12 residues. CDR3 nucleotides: TGTGCTAGTGCGGGAACTACAGATACGCAGTATTTT. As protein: CASAGTTDTQYF.

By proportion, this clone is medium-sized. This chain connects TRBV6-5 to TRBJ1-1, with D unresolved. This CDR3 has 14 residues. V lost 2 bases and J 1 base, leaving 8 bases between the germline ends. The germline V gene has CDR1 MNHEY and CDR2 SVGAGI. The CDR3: CASSYADPNTEAFF. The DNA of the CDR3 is TGTGCCAGCAGTTACGCGGACCCGAACACTGAAGCTTTCTTT.

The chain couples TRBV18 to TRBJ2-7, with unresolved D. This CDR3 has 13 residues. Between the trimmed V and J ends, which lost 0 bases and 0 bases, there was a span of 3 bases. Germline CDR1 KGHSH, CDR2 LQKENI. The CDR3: CASSPPSSYEQYF. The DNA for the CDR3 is TGTGCCAGCTCACCACCAAGCTCCTACGAGCAGTACTTC.

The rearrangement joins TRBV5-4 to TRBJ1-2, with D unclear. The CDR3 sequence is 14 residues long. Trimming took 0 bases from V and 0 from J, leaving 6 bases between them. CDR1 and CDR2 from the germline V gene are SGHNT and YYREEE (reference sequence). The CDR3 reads CASSLAGANYGYTF. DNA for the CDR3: TGTGCCAGCAGCTTGGCAGGAGCTAACTATGGCTACACCTTC.

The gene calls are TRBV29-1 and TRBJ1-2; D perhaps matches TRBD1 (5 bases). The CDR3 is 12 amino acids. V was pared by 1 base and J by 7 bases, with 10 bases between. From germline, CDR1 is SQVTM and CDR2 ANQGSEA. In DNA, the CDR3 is TGCAGCGTTGAAGCGGGTCAGGGTGGCTACACCTTC. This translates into CSVEAGQGGYTF.

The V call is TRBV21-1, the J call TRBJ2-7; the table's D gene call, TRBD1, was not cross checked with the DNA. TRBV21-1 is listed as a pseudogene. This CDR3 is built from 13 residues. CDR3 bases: TGTGCCAGCAGCAAAGGGGCTCACTACGAGCAGTACTTC. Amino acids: CASSKGAHYEQYF.